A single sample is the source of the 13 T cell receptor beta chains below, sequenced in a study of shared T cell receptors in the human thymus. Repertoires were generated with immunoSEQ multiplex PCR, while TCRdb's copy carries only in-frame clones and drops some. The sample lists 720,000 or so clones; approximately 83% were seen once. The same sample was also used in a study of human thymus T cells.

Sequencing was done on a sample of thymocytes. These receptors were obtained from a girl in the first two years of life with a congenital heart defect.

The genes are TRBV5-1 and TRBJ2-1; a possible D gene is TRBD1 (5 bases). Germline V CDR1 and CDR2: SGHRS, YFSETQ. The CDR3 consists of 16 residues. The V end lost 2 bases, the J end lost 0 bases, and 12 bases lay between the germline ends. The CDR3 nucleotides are TGCGCCAGCAGCTTTCCCACAGGCCGCTCCTACAATGAGCAGTTCTTC. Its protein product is CASSFPTGRSYNEQFF.

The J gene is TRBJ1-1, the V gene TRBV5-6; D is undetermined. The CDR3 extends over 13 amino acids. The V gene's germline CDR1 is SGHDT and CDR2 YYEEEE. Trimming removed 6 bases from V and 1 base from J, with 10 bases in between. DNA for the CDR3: TGTGCCAGCACCCCCGAGGGGAACACTGAAGCTTTCTTT. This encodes CASTPEGNTEAFF.

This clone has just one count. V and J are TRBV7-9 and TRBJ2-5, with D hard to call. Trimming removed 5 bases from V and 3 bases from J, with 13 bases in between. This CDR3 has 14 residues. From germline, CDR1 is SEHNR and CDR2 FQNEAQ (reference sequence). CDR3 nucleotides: TGTGCCAGCAGCCTACTGCCCCTGAAAGAGACCCAGTACTTC. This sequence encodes CASSLLPLKETQYF.

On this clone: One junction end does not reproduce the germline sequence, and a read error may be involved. This CDR3 is CASSLERGSHNEQFF. DNA of the CDR3: TGTGCTAGCAGCCTAGAGCGGGGCTCCCACAATGAGCAGTTCTTC. This chain connects TRBV7-7 to TRBJ2-1, with 7 bases matching TRBD2. The CDR3 contains 15 residues. Germline V gene sequence: CDR1 SSHAT, CDR2 FNYEAQ (reference sequence).

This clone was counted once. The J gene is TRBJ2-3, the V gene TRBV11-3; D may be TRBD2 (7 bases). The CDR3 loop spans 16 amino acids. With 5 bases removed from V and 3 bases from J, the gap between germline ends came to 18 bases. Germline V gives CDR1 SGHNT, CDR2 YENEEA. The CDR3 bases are TGTGCCAGCAGCAACAAGACGGGGAGGGGGACAGATACGCAGTATTTT. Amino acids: CASSNKTGRGTDTQYF.

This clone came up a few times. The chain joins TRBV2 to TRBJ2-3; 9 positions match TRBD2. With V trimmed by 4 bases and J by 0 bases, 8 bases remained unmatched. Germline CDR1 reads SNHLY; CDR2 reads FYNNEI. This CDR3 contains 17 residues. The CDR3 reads CASSGERGDPSTDTQYF. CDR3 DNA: TGTGCCAGCAGTGGGGAGCGGGGGGACCCTAGCACAGATACGCAGTATTTT.

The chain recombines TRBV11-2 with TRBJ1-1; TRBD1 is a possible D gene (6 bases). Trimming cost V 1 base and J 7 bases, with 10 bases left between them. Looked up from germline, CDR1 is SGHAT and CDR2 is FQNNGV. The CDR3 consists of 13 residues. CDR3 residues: CASSLGQGSEAFF. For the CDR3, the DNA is TGTGCCAGCAGCTTAGGGCAGGGGAGTGAAGCTTTCTTT. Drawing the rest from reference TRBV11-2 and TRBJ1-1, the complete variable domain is EAGVAQSPRYKIIEKRQSVAFWCNPISGHATLYWYQQILGQGPKLLIQFQNNGVVDDSQLPKDRFSAERLKGVDSTLKIQPAKLEDSAVYLCASSLGQGSEAFFGQGTRLTVV.

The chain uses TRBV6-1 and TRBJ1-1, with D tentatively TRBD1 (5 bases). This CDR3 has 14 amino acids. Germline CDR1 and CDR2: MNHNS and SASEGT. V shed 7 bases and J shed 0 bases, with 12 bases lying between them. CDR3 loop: CASTIQGLNTEAFF. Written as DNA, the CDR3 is TGTGCCAGCACTATCCAGGGATTGAACACTGAAGCTTTCTTT.

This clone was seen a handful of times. CDR3 loop: CASSFRGESSLMNTEAFF. Here the CDR3 DNA reads TGTGCCAGCAGTTTCAGGGGGGAGAGCTCCCTTATGAACACTGAAGCTTTCTTT. The chain couples TRBV28 to TRBJ1-1; TRBD1 aligns across 7 bases. There are 18 residues in the CDR3. The V gene end was trimmed by 3 bases and the J gene end by 0 bases; junction bases not matched to a gene: 13. Germline CDR1 is MDHEN and CDR2 is SYDVKM. The full variable domain, rest sourced from reference TRBV28 and TRBJ1-1, is DVKVTQSSRYLVKRTGEKVFLECVQDMDHENMFWYRQDPGLGLRLIYFSYDVKMKEKGDIPEGYSVSREKKERFSLILESASTNQTSMYLCASSFRGESSLMNTEAFFGQGTRLTVV.

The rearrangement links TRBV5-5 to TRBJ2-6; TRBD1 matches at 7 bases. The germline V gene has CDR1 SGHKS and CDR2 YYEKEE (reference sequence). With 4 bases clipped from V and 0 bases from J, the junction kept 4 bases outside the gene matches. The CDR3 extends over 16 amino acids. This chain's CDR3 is CASSAWDSSGANVLTF. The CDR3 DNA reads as TGTGCCAGCAGCGCTTGGGACAGCTCTGGGGCCAACGTCCTGACTTTC.

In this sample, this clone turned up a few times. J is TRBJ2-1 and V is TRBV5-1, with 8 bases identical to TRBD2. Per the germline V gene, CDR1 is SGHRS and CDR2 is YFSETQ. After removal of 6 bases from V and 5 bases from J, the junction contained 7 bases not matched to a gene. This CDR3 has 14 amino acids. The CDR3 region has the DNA TGCGCCAGCAACCGGGAGGGGGGAAACAATGAGCAGTTCTTC. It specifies CASNREGGNNEQFF.

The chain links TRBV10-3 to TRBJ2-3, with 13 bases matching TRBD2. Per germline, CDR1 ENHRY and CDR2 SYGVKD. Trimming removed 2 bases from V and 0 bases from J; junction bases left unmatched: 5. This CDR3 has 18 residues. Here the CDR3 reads CAISEGTSGASSTDTQYF. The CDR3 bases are TGTGCCATCAGTGAGGGGACTAGCGGGGCCTCTAGCACAGATACGCAGTATTTT.

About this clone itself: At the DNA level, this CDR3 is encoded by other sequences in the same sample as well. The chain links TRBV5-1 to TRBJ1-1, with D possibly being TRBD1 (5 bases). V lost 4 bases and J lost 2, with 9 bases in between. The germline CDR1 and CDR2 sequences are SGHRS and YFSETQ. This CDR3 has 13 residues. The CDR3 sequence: CASSLQGNTEAFF. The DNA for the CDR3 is TGCGCCAGCAGCCTTCAGGGAAACACTGAAGCTTTCTTT.